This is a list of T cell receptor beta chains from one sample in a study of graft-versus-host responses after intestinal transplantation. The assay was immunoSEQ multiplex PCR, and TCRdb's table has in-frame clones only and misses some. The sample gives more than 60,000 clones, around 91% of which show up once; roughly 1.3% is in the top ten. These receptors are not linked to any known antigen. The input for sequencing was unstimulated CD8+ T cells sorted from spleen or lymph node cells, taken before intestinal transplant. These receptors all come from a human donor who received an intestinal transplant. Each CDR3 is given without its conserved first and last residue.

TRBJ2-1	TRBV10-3	AIIRGGTGVHEQF
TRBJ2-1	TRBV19	ASSMTAGAYNEQF
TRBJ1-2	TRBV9	ASSVPGGGYT
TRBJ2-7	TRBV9	ASSFSGGGLYEQY
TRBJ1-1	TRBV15	ATSRDMDRGEAF
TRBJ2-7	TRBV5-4	ASSFGLAAPYEQY
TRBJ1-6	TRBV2	ASSVGRGPLRPLH
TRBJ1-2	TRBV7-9	ASSPRQGLPNYGYT
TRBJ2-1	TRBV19	ASSASSGGATEQF
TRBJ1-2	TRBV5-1	ASSPNPTGGALDGYT
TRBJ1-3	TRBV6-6	ASSYSGASGNTIY
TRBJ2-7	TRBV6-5	ASSEGGTSDEQY
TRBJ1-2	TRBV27	ASSLGQGVNYGYT
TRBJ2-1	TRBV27	ASSHRGDEQF
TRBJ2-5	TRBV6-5	ASSYSAGGQRETQY
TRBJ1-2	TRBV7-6	ASSSTLYGYT
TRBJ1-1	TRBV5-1	ASSSTGGITEAF
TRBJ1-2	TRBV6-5	ASSPDGTPYGYT
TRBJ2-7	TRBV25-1	ASSESPRVSGTYEQY
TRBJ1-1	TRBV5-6	ASSWGEMIEAF
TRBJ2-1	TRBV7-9	ASSSRTSLLAEQF
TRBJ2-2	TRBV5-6	ASSLRARGELF
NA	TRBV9	ASSQTGREQY
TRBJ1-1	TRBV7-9	ASSSAQGAPEAF
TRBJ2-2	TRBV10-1	ASSPNTGPNTGELF
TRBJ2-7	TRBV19	ASSGQGYEQY
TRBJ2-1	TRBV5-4	ASSSANSYNEQF
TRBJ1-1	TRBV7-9	ASSRGGNTEAF
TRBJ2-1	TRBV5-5	ASIPSGNEQF
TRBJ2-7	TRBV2	ASRREYEQY
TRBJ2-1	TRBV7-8	ASSSGGGSDEQF
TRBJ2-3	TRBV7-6	ASSRGQTSTDTQY
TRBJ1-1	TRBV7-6	ASLGGVGTEAF
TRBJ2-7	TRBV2	ASLPEGAWEQY
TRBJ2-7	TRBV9	ASSVGDTQQY
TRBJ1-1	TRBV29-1	SVCGTGSTEAF
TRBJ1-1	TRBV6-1	ASSEVGAVVGRSEAF
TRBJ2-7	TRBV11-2	ASSAGGGAYEQY
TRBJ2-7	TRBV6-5	ASSYGPGYEQY
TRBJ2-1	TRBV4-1	ASSRNQAGASYNEQF
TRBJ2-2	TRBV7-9	ASSEDTTNTGELF